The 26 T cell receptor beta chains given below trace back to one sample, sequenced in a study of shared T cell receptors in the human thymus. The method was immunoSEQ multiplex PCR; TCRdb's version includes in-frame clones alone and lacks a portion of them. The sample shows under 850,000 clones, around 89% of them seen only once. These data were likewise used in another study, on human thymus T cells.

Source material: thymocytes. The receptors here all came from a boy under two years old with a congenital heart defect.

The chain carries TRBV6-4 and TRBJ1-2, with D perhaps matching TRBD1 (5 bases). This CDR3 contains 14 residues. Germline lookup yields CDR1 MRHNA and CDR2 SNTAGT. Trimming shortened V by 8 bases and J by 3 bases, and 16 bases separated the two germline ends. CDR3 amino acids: CASRWGRGDYGYTF. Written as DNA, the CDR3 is TGTGCCAGCCGCTGGGGGAGGGGCGACTATGGCTACACCTTC.

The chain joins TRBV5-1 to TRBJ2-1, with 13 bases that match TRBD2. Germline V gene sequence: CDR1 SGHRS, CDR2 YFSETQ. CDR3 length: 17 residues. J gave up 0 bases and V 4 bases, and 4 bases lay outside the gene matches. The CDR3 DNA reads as TGCGCCAGCAGCCTGGGACTAGCGGGGTTCTCCTACAATGAGCAGTTCTTC. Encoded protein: CASSLGLAGFSYNEQFF. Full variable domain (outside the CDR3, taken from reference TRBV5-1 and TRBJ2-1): KAGVTQTPRYLIKTRGQQVTLSCSPISGHRSVSWYQQTPGQGLQFLFEYFSETQRNKGNFPGRFSGRQFSNSRSEMNVSTLELGDSALYLCASSLGLAGFSYNEQFFGPGTRLTVL.

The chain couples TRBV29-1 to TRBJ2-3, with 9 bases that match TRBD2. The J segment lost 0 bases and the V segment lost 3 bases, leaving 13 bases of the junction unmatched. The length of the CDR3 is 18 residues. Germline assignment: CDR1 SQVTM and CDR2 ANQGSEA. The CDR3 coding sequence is TGCAGCGTTGAGGAGTCGGATAGCGGGGGCCCTAGCACAGATACGCAGTATTTT. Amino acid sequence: CSVEESDSGGPSTDTQYF.

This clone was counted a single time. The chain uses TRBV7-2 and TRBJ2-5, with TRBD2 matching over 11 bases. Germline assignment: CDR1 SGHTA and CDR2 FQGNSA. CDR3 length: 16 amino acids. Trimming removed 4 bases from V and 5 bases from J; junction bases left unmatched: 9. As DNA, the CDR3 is TGTGCCAGCAGCTACGGGGCTAGCGGGAGGCGGGAGACCCAGTACTTC. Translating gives CASSYGASGRRETQYF.

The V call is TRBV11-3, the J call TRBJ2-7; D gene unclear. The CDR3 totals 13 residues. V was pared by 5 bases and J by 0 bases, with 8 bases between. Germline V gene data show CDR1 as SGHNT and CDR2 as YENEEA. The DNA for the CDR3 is TGTGCCAGCAGCCGAGACACCTCCTACGAGCAGTACTTC. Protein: CASSRDTSYEQYF.

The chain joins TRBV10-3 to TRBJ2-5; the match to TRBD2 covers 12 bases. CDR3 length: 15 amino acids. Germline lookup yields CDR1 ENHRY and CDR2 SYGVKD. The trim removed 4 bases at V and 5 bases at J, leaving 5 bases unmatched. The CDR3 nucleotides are TGTGCCATCAGTGGATCTAGCGGGAGGGGGGAGACCCAGTACTTC. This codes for CAISGSSGRGETQYF.

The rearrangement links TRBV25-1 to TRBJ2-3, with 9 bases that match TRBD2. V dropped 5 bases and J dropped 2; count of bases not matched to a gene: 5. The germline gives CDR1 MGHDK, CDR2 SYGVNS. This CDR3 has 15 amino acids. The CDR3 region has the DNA TGTGCCAGCAGTAGGCCTAGCGGGATCACAGATACGCAGTATTTT. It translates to CASSRPSGITDTQYF. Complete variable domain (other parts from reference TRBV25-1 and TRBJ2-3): EADIYQTPRYLVIGTGKKITLECSQTMGHDKMYWYQQDPGMELHLIHYSYGVNSTEKGDLSSESTVSRIRTEHFPLTLESARPSHTSQYLCASSRPSGITDTQYFGPGTRLTVL.

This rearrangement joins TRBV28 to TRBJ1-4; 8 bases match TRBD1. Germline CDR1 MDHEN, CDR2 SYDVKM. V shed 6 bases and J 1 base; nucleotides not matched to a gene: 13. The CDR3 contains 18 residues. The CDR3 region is CASRGVIRGRETNEKLFF. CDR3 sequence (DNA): TGTGCCAGCAGGGGGGTAATCAGGGGGCGAGAAACTAATGAAAAACTGTTTTTT.

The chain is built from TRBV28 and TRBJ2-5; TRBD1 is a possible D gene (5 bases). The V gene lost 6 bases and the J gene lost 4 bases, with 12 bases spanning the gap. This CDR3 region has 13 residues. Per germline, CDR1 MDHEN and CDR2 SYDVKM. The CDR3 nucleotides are TGTGCCAGCAGGCGCAGGGTTGGAGAGACCCAGTACTTC. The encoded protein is CASRRRVGETQYF. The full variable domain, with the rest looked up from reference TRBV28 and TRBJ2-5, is DVKVTQSSRYLVKRTGEKVFLECVQDMDHENMFWYRQDPGLGLRLIYFSYDVKMKEKGDIPEGYSVSREKKERFSLILESASTNQTSMYLCASRRRVGETQYFGPGTRLLVL.

The CDR3 DNA is TGCGCCAGCAGCCACCTACTCAAGGGGGTTGGGGGTCGCCGTGAAAAACTGTTTTTT. Protein sequence: CASSHLLKGVGGRREKLFF. J is TRBJ1-4 and V is TRBV4-3, with D maybe TRBD1 (6 bases). This CDR3 contains 19 residues. Per the germline V gene, CDR1 is LGHNA and CDR2 is YSLEER. V was cut by 3 bases and J by 7 bases, with 27 bases left in between.

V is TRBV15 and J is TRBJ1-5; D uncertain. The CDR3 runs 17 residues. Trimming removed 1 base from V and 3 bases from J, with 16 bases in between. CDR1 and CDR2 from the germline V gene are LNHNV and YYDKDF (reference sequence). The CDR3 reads CATSRVLWPGHNQPQHF. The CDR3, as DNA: TGTGCCACCAGCAGAGTTTTATGGCCTGGGCACAATCAGCCCCAGCATTTT.

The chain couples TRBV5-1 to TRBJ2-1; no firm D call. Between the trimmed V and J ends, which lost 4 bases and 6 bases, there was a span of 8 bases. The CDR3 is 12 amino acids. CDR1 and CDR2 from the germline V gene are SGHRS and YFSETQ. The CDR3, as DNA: TGCGCCAGCAGCCCGCCGGGCAATGAGCAGTTCTTC. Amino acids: CASSPPGNEQFF.

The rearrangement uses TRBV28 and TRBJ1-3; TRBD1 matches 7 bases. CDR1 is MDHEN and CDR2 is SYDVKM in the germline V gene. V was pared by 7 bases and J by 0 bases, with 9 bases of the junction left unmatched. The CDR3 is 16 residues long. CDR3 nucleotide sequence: TGTGCCAGCACCAACGGACAGGACGTCTCTGGAAACACCATATATTTT. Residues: CASTNGQDVSGNTIYF.

The CDR3 sequence: CAISEVTAPSTDTQYF. Written as DNA, the CDR3 is TGTGCCATCAGTGAAGTAACAGCCCCTAGCACAGATACGCAGTATTTT. The genes are TRBV10-3 and TRBJ2-3, with D hard to call. Germline-derived CDR1 and CDR2 are ENHRY and SYGVKD. V was clipped by 3 bases and J by 0 bases, with 13 bases between them. The CDR3 is 16 amino acids.

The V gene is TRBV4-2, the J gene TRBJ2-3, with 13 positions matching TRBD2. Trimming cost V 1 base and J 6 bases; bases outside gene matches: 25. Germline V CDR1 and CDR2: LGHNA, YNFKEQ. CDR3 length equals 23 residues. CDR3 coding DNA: TGTGCCAGCAGCCAAGCCCCCCCCGGGACTAGCGGGGTGAAAATTAATACAAGGGATACGCAGTATTTT. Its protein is CASSQAPPGTSGVKINTRDTQYF.

The CDR3 DNA sequence: TGCGCCAGCAGCCAAGAGTCTTTTGGTTGGCCTAATGAAAAACTGTTTTTT. Its protein product is CASSQESFGWPNEKLFF. The gene calls are TRBV4-3 and TRBJ1-4, with D unresolved. Germline values: CDR1 LGHNA, CDR2 YSLEER. This CDR3 is 17 amino acids long. Trimming pared 0 bases from V and 3 bases from J, leaving 14 bases between.

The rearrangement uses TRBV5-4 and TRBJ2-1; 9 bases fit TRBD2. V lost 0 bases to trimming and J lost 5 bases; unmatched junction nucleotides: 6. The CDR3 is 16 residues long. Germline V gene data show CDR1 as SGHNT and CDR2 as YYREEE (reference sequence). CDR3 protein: CASSLDGLAGNNEQFF. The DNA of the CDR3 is TGTGCCAGCAGCTTGGACGGGCTAGCGGGGAACAATGAGCAGTTCTTC.

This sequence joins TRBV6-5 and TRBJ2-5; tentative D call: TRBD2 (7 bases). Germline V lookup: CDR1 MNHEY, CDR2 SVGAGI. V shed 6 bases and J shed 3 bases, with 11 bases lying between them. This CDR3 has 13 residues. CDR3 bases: TGTGCCAGCAGGAGAGGGGGGGAAGAGACCCAGTACTTC. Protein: CASRRGGEETQYF.

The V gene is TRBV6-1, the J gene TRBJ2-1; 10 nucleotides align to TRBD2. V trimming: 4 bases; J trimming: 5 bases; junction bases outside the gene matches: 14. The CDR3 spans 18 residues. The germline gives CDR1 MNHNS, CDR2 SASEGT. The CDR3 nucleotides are TGTGCCAGCAGTGGAGTATCCCCGCTAGCGGGAGTTGACAATGAGCAGTTCTTC. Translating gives CASSGVSPLAGVDNEQFF.

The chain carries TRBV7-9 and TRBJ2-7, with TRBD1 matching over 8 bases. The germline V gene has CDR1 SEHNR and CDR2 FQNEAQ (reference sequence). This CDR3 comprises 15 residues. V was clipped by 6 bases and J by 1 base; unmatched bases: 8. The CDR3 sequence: CASSRGQGRSYEQYF. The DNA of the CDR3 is TGTGCCAGCAGTCGAGGACAGGGAAGGTCCTACGAGCAGTACTTC.

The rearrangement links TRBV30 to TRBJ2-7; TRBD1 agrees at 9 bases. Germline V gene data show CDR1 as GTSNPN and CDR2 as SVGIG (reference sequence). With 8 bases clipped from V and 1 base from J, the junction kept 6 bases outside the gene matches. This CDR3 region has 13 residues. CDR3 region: CARTGESSYEQYF. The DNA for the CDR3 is TGTGCCCGGACAGGGGAGAGTTCCTACGAGCAGTACTTC. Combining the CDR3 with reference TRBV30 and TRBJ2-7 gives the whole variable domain SQTIHQWPATLVQPVGSPLSLECTVEGTSNPNLYWYRQAAGRGLQLLFYSVGIGQISSEVPQNLSASRPQDRQFILSSKKLLLSDSGFYLCARTGESSYEQYFGPGTRLTVT.

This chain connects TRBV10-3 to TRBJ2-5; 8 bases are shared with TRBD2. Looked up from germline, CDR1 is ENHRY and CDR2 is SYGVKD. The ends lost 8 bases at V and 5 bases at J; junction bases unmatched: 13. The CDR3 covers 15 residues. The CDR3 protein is CAIGSTGGAKETQYF. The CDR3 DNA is TGTGCCATCGGCAGCACCGGGGGGGCGAAGGAGACCCAGTACTTC.

The CDR3 coding sequence is TGTGCCAGCAGCCAGGCACGAGGCGGGGAGCTGTTTTTT. Translation: CASSQARGGELFF. The rearrangement joins TRBV14 to TRBJ2-2; no reliable D call. This CDR3 comprises 13 residues. Between the trimmed V and J ends, which lost 3 bases and 7 bases, there was a span of 9 bases. Germline values: CDR1 SGHDN, CDR2 FVKESK. The full variable domain, completed using reference TRBV14 and TRBJ2-2, is EAGVTQFPSHSVIEKGQTVTLRCDPISGHDNLYWYRRVMGKEIKFLLHFVKESKQDESGMPNNRFLAERTGGTYSTLKVQPAELEDSGVYFCASSQARGGELFFGEGSRLTVL.

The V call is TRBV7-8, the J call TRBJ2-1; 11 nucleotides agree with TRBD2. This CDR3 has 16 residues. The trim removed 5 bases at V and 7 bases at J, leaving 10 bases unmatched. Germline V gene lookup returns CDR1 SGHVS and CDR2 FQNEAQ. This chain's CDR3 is CASSRIRLAGQNEQFF. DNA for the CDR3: TGTGCCAGCAGCCGGATTCGACTAGCGGGACAAAATGAGCAGTTCTTC.

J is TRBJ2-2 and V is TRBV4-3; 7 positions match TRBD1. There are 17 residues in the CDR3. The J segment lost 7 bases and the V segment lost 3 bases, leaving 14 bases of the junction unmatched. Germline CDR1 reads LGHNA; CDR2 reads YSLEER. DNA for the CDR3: TGCGCCAGCAGCCACCTGGGGGACAGTCGTAAGGGCGGGGAGCTGTTTTTT. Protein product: CASSHLGDSRKGGELFF.

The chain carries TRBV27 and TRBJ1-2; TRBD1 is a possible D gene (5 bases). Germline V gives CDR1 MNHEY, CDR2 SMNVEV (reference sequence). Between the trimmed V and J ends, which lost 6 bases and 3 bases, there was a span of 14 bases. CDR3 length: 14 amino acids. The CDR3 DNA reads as TGTGCCAGCAGCATAGACAGTGAAGACTATGGCTACACCTTC. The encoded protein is CASSIDSEDYGYTF.